Listed below are T cell receptor beta chains from one sample, sequenced in a study of T cells in Graves' hyperthyroidism and ophthalmopathy. TCRdb re-derived calls from the multiplex PCR reads in MiXCR, one entry per CDR3 protein. The data contain about 500,000 distinct CDR3 sequences, over 35% of them singletons. Material for sequencing was peripheral blood or thyroid tissue (not recorded which). The source is an adult woman with Graves' disease, either hyperthyroidism or ophthalmopathy (not recorded which). Each CDR3 is given without its conserved first and last residue.

CDR3 length,V gene,CDR3 protein
14,TRBV6-2/TRBV6-3,ASSFTTTGVTGELF
14,TRBV2,ASSDGPERGKSPLH
11,TRBV2,ASSLKRGTEAF
11,TRBV20-1,SAIDRGVLGYT
12,TRBV28,ASTEDREEETQY
10,TRBV28,ASSLVGSPLH
11,TRBV7-3,ASSPEGWETQY
14,TRBV2,ARAASGSSVPGELF
10,TRBV20-1,SDWTETYGYT
13,TRBV9,ASSQDGPNTGELF
10,TRBV4-3,ASSPERDEQY
13,TRBV4-1,ASSKRQGVNEKLF
13,TRBV20-1,SAGLGGRRNQPQH
13,TRBV2,ASSEEAAGANVLT
14,TRBV5-8,ASSLPTGDYNQPQH
10,TRBV7-9,ASSPLGDTQY
11,TRBV6-5,ASSDPTGYEQY
10,TRBV7-2,ASSSSVGEQY
10,TRBV11-3,ASSFYNSPLH
9,TRBV7-9,ASSTGVGAF
13,TRBV13,ASSFSTLMLYEQY
13,TRBV11-2,ASSLGSGNSYEQY
14,TRBV13,ASSQPTGTGDSPLH
11,TRBV5-1,ASSLAEGGKVF
11,TRBV12-3/TRBV12-4,ASSRDSVYGYT
11,TRBV25-1,ASSPGQINGYT
10,TRBV2,ASSLQGVGYT
13,TRBV5-1,ASSLVGTVNEKLF
15,TRBV24-1,ATSARLAGVSSETQY
12,TRBV2,ASSETQGNQPQH
12,TRBV7-8,ASSLGTGIAEQY
12,TRBV7-9,ASSQGRGIYEQY
12,TRBV15,ATSRDIPLYGYT
14,TRBV6-2/TRBV6-3,ASSYPHTGGGETQY
11,TRBV12-3/TRBV12-4,ASSFGGQETQY
14,TRBV9,ASSRRSGQNNQPQH